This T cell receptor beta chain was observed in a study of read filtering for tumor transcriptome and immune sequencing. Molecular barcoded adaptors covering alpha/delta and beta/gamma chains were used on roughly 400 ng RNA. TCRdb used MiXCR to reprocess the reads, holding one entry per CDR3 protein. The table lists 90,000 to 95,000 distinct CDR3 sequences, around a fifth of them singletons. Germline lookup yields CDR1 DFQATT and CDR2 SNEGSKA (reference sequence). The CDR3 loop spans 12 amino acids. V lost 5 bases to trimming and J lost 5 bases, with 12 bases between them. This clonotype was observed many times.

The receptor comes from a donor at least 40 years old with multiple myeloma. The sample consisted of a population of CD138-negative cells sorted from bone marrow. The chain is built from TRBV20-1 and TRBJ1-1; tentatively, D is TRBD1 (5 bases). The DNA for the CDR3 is TGCAGTGCTGGGCTTGAGGGGACTGAAGCTTTCTTT. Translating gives CSAGLEGTEAFF.